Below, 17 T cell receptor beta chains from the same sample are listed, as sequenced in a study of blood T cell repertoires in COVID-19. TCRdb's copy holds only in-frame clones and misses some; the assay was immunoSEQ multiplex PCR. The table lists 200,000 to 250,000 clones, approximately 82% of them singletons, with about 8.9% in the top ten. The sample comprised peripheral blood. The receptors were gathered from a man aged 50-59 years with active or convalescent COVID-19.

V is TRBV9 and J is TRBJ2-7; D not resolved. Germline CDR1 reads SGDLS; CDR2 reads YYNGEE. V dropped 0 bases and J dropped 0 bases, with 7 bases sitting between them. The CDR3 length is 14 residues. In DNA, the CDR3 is TGTGCCAGCAGCGTAGGGCTTTCCTCCTACGAGCAGTACTTC. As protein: CASSVGLSSYEQYF.

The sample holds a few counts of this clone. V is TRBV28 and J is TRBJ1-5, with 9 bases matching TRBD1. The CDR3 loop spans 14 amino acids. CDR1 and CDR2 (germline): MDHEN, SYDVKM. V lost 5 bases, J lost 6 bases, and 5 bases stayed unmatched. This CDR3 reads CASSPDRGIQPQHF. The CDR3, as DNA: TGTGCCAGCAGTCCTGACAGGGGGATTCAGCCCCAGCATTTT.

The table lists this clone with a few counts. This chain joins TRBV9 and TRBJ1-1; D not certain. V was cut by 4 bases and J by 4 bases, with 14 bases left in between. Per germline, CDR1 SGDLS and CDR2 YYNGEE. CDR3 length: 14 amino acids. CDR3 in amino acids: CASSTRVSGTEAFF. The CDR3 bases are TGTGCCAGCAGCACCCGGGTCTCGGGCACTGAAGCTTTCTTT.

The CDR3 loop is CASSYRGLLYNEQFF. The CDR3 nucleotides are TGTGCCAGCAGCTACAGGGGGCTTCTGTACAATGAGCAGTTCTTC. The chain couples TRBV28 to TRBJ2-1; 9 bases match TRBD1. The germline V gene encodes CDR1 MDHEN and CDR2 SYDVKM. The CDR3 contains 15 residues. V lost 6 bases to trimming and J lost 4 bases; unmatched junction nucleotides: 7.

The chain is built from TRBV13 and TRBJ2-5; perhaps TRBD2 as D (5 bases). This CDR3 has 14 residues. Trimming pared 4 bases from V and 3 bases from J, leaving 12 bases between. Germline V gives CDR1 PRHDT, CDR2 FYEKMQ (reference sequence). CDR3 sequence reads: CASSSPGYEETQYF. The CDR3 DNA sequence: TGTGCCAGCAGCTCACCGGGGTACGAAGAGACCCAGTACTTC.

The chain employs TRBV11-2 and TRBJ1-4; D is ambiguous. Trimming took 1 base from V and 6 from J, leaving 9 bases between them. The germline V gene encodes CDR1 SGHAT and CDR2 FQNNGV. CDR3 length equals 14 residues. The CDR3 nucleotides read TGTGCCAGCAGCTTAGTATACACCGATGAAAAACTGTTTTTT. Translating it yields CASSLVYTDEKLFF. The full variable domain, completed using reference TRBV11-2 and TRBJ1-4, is EAGVAQSPRYKIIEKRQSVAFWCNPISGHATLYWYQQILGQGPKLLIQFQNNGVVDDSQLPKDRFSAERLKGVDSTLKIQPAKLEDSAVYLCASSLVYTDEKLFFGSGTQLSVL.

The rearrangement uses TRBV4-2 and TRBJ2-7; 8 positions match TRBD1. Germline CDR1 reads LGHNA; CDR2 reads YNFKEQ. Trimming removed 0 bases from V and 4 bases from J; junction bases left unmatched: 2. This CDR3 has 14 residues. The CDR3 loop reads CASSQDDRGYEQYF. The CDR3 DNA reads TGTGCCAGCAGCCAAGACGACAGGGGTTACGAGCAGTACTTC.

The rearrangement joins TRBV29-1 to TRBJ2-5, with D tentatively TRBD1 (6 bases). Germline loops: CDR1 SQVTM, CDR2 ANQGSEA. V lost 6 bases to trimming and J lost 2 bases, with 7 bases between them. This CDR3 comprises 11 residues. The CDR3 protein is CSVGQQETQYF. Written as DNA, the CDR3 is TGCAGCGTCGGACAGCAAGAGACCCAGTACTTC. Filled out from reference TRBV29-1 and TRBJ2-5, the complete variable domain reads SAVISQKPSRDICQRGTSLTIQCQVDSQVTMMFWYRQQPGQSLTLIATANQGSEATYESGFVIDKFPISRPNLTFSTLTVSNMSPEDSSIYLCSVGQQETQYFGPGTRLLVL.

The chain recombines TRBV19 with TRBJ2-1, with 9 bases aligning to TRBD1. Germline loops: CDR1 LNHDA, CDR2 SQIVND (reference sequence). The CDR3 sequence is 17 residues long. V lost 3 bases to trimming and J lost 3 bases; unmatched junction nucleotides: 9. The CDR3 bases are TGTGCCAGTAGTATCCCCCCCGGGACAGGGAGCTACAATGAGCAGTTCTTC. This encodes CASSIPPGTGSYNEQFF.

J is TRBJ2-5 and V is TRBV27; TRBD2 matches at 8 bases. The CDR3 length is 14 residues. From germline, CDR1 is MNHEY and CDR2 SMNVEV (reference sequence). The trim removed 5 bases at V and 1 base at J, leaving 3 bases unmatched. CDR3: CASSERGTQETQYF. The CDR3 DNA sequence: TGTGCCAGCAGTGAGCGGGGGACCCAAGAGACCCAGTACTTC.

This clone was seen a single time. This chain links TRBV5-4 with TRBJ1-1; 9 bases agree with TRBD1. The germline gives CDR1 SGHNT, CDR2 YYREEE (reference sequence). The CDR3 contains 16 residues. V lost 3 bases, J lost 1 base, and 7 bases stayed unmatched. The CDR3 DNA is TGTGCCAGCAGCTGGATATCGGGACAGGGGAACACTGAAGCTTTCTTT. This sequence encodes CASSWISGQGNTEAFF.

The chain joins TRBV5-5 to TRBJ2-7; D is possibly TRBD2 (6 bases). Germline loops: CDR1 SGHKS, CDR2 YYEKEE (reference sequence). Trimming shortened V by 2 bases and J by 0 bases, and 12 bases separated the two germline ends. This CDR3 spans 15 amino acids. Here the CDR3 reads CASSLGGAISYEQYF. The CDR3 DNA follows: TGTGCCAGCAGCTTAGGAGGGGCCATCTCCTACGAGCAGTACTTC.

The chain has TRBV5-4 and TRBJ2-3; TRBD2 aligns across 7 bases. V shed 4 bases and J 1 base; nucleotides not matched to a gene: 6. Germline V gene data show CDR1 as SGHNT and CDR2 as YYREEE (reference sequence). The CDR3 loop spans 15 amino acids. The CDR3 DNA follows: TGTGCCAGCAGCCTTAGCGGGTTCGGCACAGATACGCAGTATTTT. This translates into CASSLSGFGTDTQYF.

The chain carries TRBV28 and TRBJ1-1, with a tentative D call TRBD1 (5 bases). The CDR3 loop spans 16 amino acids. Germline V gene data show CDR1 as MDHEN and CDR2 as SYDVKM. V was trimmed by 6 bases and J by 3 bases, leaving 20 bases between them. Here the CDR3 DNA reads TGTGCCAGCAGCCCCATTTTAAGCAGGGTGGACACTGAAGCTTTCTTT. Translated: CASSPILSRVDTEAFF.

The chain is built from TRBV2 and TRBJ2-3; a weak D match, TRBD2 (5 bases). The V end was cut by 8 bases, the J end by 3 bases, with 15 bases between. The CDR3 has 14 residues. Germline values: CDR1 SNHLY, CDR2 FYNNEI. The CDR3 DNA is TGTGCCAGCCTAAGGGAATCGGGGACAGATACGCAGTATTTT. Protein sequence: CASLRESGTDTQYF.

CDR3: CASSPYRESPNTGELFF. For the CDR3, the DNA is TGTGCCAGCAGCCCCTACAGGGAATCACCGAACACCGGGGAGCTGTTTTTT. V and J are TRBV7-9 and TRBJ2-2, with D maybe TRBD1 (6 bases). CDR3 length equals 17 residues. The V gene lost 5 bases and the J gene lost 0 bases, with 16 bases spanning the gap. The germline V gene has CDR1 SEHNR and CDR2 FQNEAQ (reference sequence).

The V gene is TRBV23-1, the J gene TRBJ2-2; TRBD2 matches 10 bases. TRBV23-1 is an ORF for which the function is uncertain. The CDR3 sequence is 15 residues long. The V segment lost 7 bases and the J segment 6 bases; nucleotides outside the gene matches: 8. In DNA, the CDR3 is TGCGCCAGCATCGTCCTAGCGGGAGTTCCCGGGGAGCTGTTTTTT. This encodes CASIVLAGVPGELFF.